One sample yielded the 15 T cell receptor beta chains listed below, sequenced in a study of graft-versus-host responses after intestinal transplantation. Some clones are missing from TCRdb's copy, which holds only in-frame ones; the method was immunoSEQ multiplex PCR. The sample shows about 25,000 clones, approximately 85% of them seen only once. The specimen was PBMCs, collected approximately 450 days after intestinal transplant. These receptors were taken from a human patient who received an intestinal transplant, so some T cells may come from the graft donor.

This clone was observed a few times. The V gene is TRBV27, the J gene TRBJ1-3, with 9 bases matching TRBD1. This CDR3 is built from 15 residues. V shed 6 bases and J 3 bases; nucleotides not matched to a gene: 6. Germline assignment: CDR1 MNHEY and CDR2 SMNVEV (reference sequence). In DNA, the CDR3 is TGTGCCAGCAGCTTACAGGGGGCATTTGGAAACACCATATATTTT. Translating gives CASSLQGAFGNTIYF.

This clone was recorded once. The CDR3: CAIRRVASNTGELFF. As DNA, the CDR3 is TGTGCCATCCGACGAGTAGCGAGTAACACCGGGGAGCTGTTTTTT. This chain uses TRBV10-3 with TRBJ2-2, with a weak D call TRBD2 (5 bases). The germline V gene has CDR1 ENHRY and CDR2 SYGVKD. V was cut by 8 bases and J by 2 bases, with 15 bases left in between. The CDR3 has 15 residues.

CDR3: CASSESLQLYEQYF. CDR3 DNA: TGTGCCAGCAGTGAAAGCCTACAGCTCTACGAGCAGTACTTC. The chain links TRBV6-1 to TRBJ2-7, with unresolved D. V was pared by 2 bases and J by 3 bases, with 11 bases between. Germline assignment: CDR1 MNHNS and CDR2 SASEGT. The length of the CDR3 is 14 residues.

The chain recombines TRBV10-3 with TRBJ2-5; TRBD2 is a possible D gene (7 bases). Deletions cut 1 base from V and 9 bases from J, with 18 bases between. This CDR3 contains 15 residues. The germline CDR1 and CDR2 sequences are ENHRY and SYGVKD. Written as DNA, the CDR3 is TGTGCCATCAGTGAGTTCGGGGGGACAAATAGGGCCCAGTACTTC. It encodes CAISEFGGTNRAQYF.

The CDR3, as DNA: TGTGCCAGCAAGTGGCAGGGAAATGAAAAACTGTTTTTT. It specifies CASKWQGNEKLFF. The V call is TRBV2, the J call TRBJ1-4; a possible D gene is TRBD1 (5 bases). CDR1 is SNHLY, CDR2 FYNNEI, per germline. V was pared by 7 bases and J by 5 bases, with 11 bases between. This CDR3 region has 13 residues.

The chain links TRBV29-1 to TRBJ1-3; the D is unclear. V gave up 6 bases and J gave up 0 bases, with 12 bases separating them. The CDR3 sequence is 14 residues long. Germline V lookup: CDR1 SQVTM, CDR2 ANQGSEA. The chain's CDR3 is CSVRPGNSGNTIYF. The CDR3 bases are TGCAGCGTCCGACCTGGAAACTCTGGAAACACCATATATTTT.

The rearrangement links TRBV10-1 to TRBJ2-7; no clear D. This CDR3 spans 12 amino acids. Trimming took off 7 bases at V and 3 bases at J, with 10 bases between the two ends. Per germline, CDR1 WNHNN and CDR2 SYGVQD (reference sequence). The CDR3 loop reads CASTPLFYEQYF. In nucleotides, the CDR3 is TGCGCCAGCACTCCGCTCTTCTACGAGCAGTACTTC.

On this clone: The sample carries other DNA sequences with the same CDR3. The CDR3 spells CASSQGPRHDNEQFF. CDR3 coding DNA: TGCGCCAGCAGCCAAGGGCCCCGACACGACAATGAGCAGTTCTTC. V usage is TRBV4-1 and J usage is TRBJ2-1; the D is unclear. Trimming took 1 base from V and 5 from J, leaving 12 bases between them. The CDR3 runs 15 residues. CDR1 is MGHRA and CDR2 is YSYEKL in the germline V gene.

V gene TRBV11-2 combines with J gene TRBJ1-1, with D possibly matching TRBD1 (6 bases). Per germline, CDR1 SGHAT and CDR2 FQNNGV. Trimming removed 5 bases at V and 3 bases at J, with 19 bases between. CDR3 length: 16 amino acids. The CDR3 loop reads CASSPGKTGPDTEAFF. The DNA for the CDR3 is TGTGCCAGCAGCCCCGGTAAGACAGGTCCGGACACTGAAGCTTTCTTT.

The chain uses TRBV6-5 and TRBJ2-5; D is undetermined. The CDR3 consists of 13 residues. V lost 3 bases to trimming and J lost 11 bases, with 16 bases between them. CDR1 is MNHEY, CDR2 SVGAGI, per germline. CDR3 in DNA: TGTGCCAGCAGTTATAGCTTGGCGAAGGAGCAGTACTTC. Protein sequence: CASSYSLAKEQYF.

The chain recombines TRBV13 with TRBJ1-2; D remains unclear. Germline V gives CDR1 PRHDT, CDR2 FYEKMQ (reference sequence). The CDR3 spans 13 residues. Trimming shortened V by 4 bases and J by 7 bases, and 13 bases separated the two germline ends. CDR3 protein: CASSSSLSGGYTF. In DNA form, the CDR3 reads TGTGCCAGCAGCTCCTCATTATCCGGTGGCTACACCTTC.

This clone was seen more than once but under ten times. The chain is built from TRBV10-1 and TRBJ2-7; 7 bases fit TRBD2. With 4 bases clipped from V and 5 bases from J, the junction kept 8 bases outside the gene matches. Germline V gene sequence: CDR1 WNHNN, CDR2 SYGVQD (reference sequence). The CDR3 consists of 14 residues. CDR3 DNA sequence: TGCGCCAGCAGTGTCGGCGGGAGTAGCAACGAGCAGTACTTC. The encoded protein is CASSVGGSSNEQYF.

This chain links TRBV7-9 with TRBJ1-2; D unresolved. Trimming cost V 0 bases and J 4 bases, with 15 bases left between them. CDR1 and CDR2 from the germline V gene are SEHNR and FQNEAQ (reference sequence). The CDR3 contains 16 residues. CDR3 sequence (DNA): TGTGCCAGCAGCTTAGCGGCAGGCAAATTGGGCTATGGCTACACCTTC. It is translated as CASSLAAGKLGYGYTF.

As to this clone: One end of the junction varies from germline; a read error may be responsible. J is TRBJ1-2 and V is TRBV13; D might be TRBD1 (6 bases). The CDR3 length is 13 residues. Germline V CDR1 and CDR2: PRHDT, FYEKMQ (reference sequence). The CDR3 here is CASSQEGGYGYTF. The DNA of the CDR3 is TGCGCCAGCAGCCAAGAGGGGGGCTATGGCTACACCTTC.

The gene calls are TRBV7-6 and TRBJ2-7, with D possibly being TRBD1 (6 bases). From germline, CDR1 is SGHVS and CDR2 FNYEAQ. V lost 5 bases to trimming and J lost 3 bases, with 11 bases between them. The CDR3 has 13 residues. The CDR3 sequence is CASSPGQHYEQYF. DNA for the CDR3: TGTGCCAGCAGCCCGGGACAACACTACGAGCAGTACTTC.